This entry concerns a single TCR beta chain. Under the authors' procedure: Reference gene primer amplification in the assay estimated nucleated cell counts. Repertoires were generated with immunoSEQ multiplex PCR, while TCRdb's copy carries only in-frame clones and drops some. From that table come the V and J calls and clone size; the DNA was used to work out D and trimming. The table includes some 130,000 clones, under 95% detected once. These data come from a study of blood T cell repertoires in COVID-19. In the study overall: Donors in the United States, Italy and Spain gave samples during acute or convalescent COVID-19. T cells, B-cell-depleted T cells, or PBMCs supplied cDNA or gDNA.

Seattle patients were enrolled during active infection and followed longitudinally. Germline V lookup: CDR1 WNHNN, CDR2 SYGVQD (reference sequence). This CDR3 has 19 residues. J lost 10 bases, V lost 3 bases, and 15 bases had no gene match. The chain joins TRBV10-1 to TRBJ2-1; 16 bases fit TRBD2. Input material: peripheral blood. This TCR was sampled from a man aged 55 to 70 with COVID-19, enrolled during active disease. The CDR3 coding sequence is TGCGCCAGCAGTGACGGGACAGCGGGACTAGCGGGAGGGCCGGACGAGCAGTTCTTC. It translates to CASSDGTAGLAGGPDEQFF.